A single sample gave rise to the 30 T cell receptor beta chains below, sequenced in a study of blood T cell repertoires in COVID-19. Repertoires were generated with immunoSEQ multiplex PCR, while TCRdb's copy carries only in-frame clones and drops some. The sample lists around 250,000 clones, around 90% occurring once. Sequencing was done on a sample of peripheral blood. The origin of the receptors is a woman between 40 and 50 years old who had recovered from COVID-19.

V and J are TRBV5-1 and TRBJ2-1; 13 bases line up with TRBD2. Germline V CDR1 and CDR2: SGHRS, YFSETQ. This CDR3 is 18 amino acids long. V lost 0 bases, J lost 1 base, and 4 bases stayed unmatched. Here the CDR3 DNA reads TGCGCCAGCAGCTTGGGACTAGCGGGAGGTTATTCCTACAATGAGCAGTTCTTC. It codes for CASSLGLAGGYSYNEQFF.

The chain carries TRBV28 and TRBJ1-5; 8 bases map to TRBD1. With V trimmed by 5 bases and J by 3 bases, 18 bases remained unmatched. The CDR3 is 19 amino acids. From germline, CDR1 is MDHEN and CDR2 SYDVKM. DNA for the CDR3: TGTGCCAGCAGTGGACAATCCGGGACAGGAACAAAACTCAATCAGCCCCAGCATTTT. Its protein product is CASSGQSGTGTKLNQPQHF.

The chain uses TRBV19 and TRBJ2-7; 16 bases are a match to TRBD2. Germline CDR1 LNHDA, CDR2 SQIVND (reference sequence). Germline trimming cut 5 bases from V and 2 bases from J; bases unmatched to any gene: 3. This CDR3 comprises 16 residues. This CDR3 reads CASSSGLAGGAYEQYF. In DNA form, the CDR3 reads TGTGCCAGTAGTTCGGGACTAGCGGGAGGGGCCTACGAGCAGTACTTC.

At least ten counts were recorded for this clone. The CDR3 bases are TGTGCCAGCAGTGAATCCCAAACAGGGAACACCGGGGAGCTGTTTTTT. This sequence encodes CASSESQTGNTGELFF. The chain employs TRBV2 and TRBJ2-2, with a possible D match to TRBD1 (5 bases). V gave up 2 bases and J gave up 1 base, with 11 bases separating them. CDR1 and CDR2 from the germline V gene are SNHLY and FYNNEI. CDR3 length equals 16 residues.

The chain uses TRBV3-1 (or the pseudogene TRBV3-2) and TRBJ2-7, with a possible D match to TRBD1 (5 bases). V lost 5 bases to trimming and J lost 7 bases, with 15 bases between them. CDR1 is LGHDT, CDR2 YNNKEL, per germline (reference sequence). The CDR3 is 13 residues long. CDR3 sequence reads: CASSTTIQGEQYF. CDR3 DNA sequence: TGTGCCAGCAGCACCACCATCCAGGGTGAGCAGTACTTC.

This sequence joins TRBV3-1 (or the pseudogene TRBV3-2) and TRBJ1-2; D may be TRBD1 (5 bases). There are 13 residues in the CDR3. CDR1 LGHDT and CDR2 YNNKEL come from the germline V gene (reference sequence). Between the trimmed V and J ends, which lost 1 base and 8 bases, there was a span of 11 bases. CDR3 in amino acids: CASSQGSGRGYTF. The CDR3 coding sequence is TGTGCCAGCAGCCAAGGGTCAGGGAGGGGCTACACCTTC.

This chain joins TRBV7-8 and TRBJ2-1; a weak D match, TRBD1 (6 bases). There are 13 residues in the CDR3. V was pared by 4 bases and J by 4 bases, with 8 bases between. The germline CDR1 and CDR2 sequences are SGHVS and FQNEAQ. Written as DNA, the CDR3 is TGTGCCAGCAGCTCAGGACAGTACAATGAGCAGTTCTTC. The encoded protein is CASSSGQYNEQFF.

This rearrangement joins TRBV1 to TRBJ1-5. TRBV1 constitutes a pseudogene. The CDR3 is 19 residues long. The CDR3 region is CTSSQDRVLRNGSNQPQHF. For the CDR3, the DNA is TGCACCAGCAGCCAAGATAGAGTTCTTCGAAATGGTAGCAATCAGCCCCAGCATTTT.

V gene TRBV2 combines with J gene TRBJ2-1; 8 bases are shared with TRBD2. This CDR3 has 15 residues. Germline V gene sequence: CDR1 SNHLY, CDR2 FYNNEI. V trimming: 5 bases; J trimming: 0 bases; junction bases outside the gene matches: 3. The CDR3 nucleotides read TGTGCCAGCAGTCAGAGCGGGAGCTCCTACAATGAGCAGTTCTTC. This sequence encodes CASSQSGSSYNEQFF.

The chain recombines TRBV9 with TRBJ2-2; D remains unclear. Trimming removed 0 bases at V and 5 bases at J, with 8 bases between. The CDR3 is made up of 14 amino acids. The germline CDR1 and CDR2 sequences are SGDLS and YYNGEE. The CDR3 loop is CASSVAGGTGELFF. The CDR3 DNA reads TGTGCCAGCAGCGTAGCGGGTGGGACCGGGGAGCTGTTTTTT.

The chain is built from TRBV27 and TRBJ2-1; D might be TRBD2 (5 bases). CDR1 and CDR2 from the germline V gene are MNHEY and SMNVEV (reference sequence). The CDR3 has 15 residues. The V gene lost 9 bases and the J gene lost 6 bases, with 21 bases spanning the gap. CDR3 coding DNA: TGTGCCAGTGGCCCTAGTGGGTTAGGAGGCAATGAGCAGTTCTTC. It is translated as CASGPSGLGGNEQFF.

The genes are TRBV29-1 and TRBJ1-2; the D gene is possibly TRBD1 (6 bases). This CDR3 is built from 12 residues. V gave up 5 bases and J gave up 7 bases, with 14 bases separating them. CDR1 and CDR2 (germline): SQVTM, ANQGSEA. In DNA, the CDR3 is TGCAGCGTTATGTCAGGGGTTGGTGGCTACACCTTC. Translation gives CSVMSGVGGYTF.

The gene calls are TRBV27 and TRBJ2-7; D unclear. The CDR3 consists of 13 residues. CDR1 MNHEY and CDR2 SMNVEV come from the germline V gene (reference sequence). V was trimmed by 3 bases and J by 2 bases, leaving 8 bases between them. The CDR3 nucleotides are TGTGCCAGCAGTTTTGATCTAGCCTACGAGCAGTACTTC. Its protein is CASSFDLAYEQYF.

This clone was counted a single time. This chain links TRBV4-1 with TRBJ2-1; D ambiguous. The V end lost 1 base, the J end lost 5 bases, and 9 bases lay between the germline ends. This CDR3 spans 14 amino acids. Germline CDR1 and CDR2: MGHRA and YSYEKL. The DNA of the CDR3 is TGCGCCAGCAGCCAAGGGGCAGGCAACAATGAGCAGTTCTTC. Translated: CASSQGAGNNEQFF.

The chain uses TRBV7-2 and TRBJ2-7; TRBD1 might be the D (5 bases). Germline V gene data show CDR1 as SGHTA and CDR2 as FQGNSA. V shed 2 bases and J shed 6 bases, with 14 bases lying between them. The CDR3 spans 14 residues. CDR3 DNA: TGTGCCAGCAGCTTATTGGGCGTAAGGGGCGAGCAGTACTTC. Its protein is CASSLLGVRGEQYF.

V and J are TRBV30 and TRBJ2-5, with a tentative D call TRBD1 (5 bases). The ends were cut back, 0 bases at V and 2 bases at J, with 10 bases in the middle. The CDR3 is 14 residues long. CDR1 GTSNPN and CDR2 SVGIG come from the germline V gene (reference sequence). For the CDR3, the DNA is TGTGCCTGGAGTGTACTGAAGGGGCAAGAGACCCAGTACTTC. Protein: CAWSVLKGQETQYF.

This chain links TRBV9 with TRBJ2-5; 8 bases align to TRBD1. V shed 4 bases and J 2 bases; nucleotides not matched to a gene: 7. The germline V gene has CDR1 SGDLS and CDR2 YYNGEE. This CDR3 has 15 residues. The CDR3 DNA is TGTGCCAGCAGCAGGTCGACAGGGGAACAAGAGACCCAGTACTTC. This codes for CASSRSTGEQETQYF.

This clone was seen a handful of times. This chain links TRBV7-2 with TRBJ2-7; 9 positions agree with TRBD1. Germline V gives CDR1 SGHTA, CDR2 FQGNSA. V trimming: 5 bases; J trimming: 6 bases; junction bases outside the gene matches: 11. The CDR3 sequence is 15 residues long. The CDR3 protein is CASSLLWTGDIEQYF. For the CDR3, the DNA is TGTGCCAGCAGCCTCCTCTGGACAGGGGATATCGAGCAGTACTTC. Drawing the rest from reference TRBV7-2 and TRBJ2-7, the complete variable domain is GAGVSQSPSNKVTEKGKDVELRCDPISGHTALYWYRQSLGQGLEFLIYFQGNSAPDKSGLPSDRFSAERTGGSVSTLTIQRTQQEDSAVYLCASSLLWTGDIEQYFGPGTRLTVT.

The V and J genes are TRBV28 and TRBJ2-1, with 9 bases that match TRBD2. Germline V gene data show CDR1 as MDHEN and CDR2 as SYDVKM. The CDR3 extends over 15 amino acids. The trim removed 0 bases at V and 14 bases at J, leaving 11 bases unmatched. Written as DNA, the CDR3 is TGTGCCAGCAGTTTATGGGCGGGAGGGCCTGATTCGAAGTTCTTC. This encodes CASSLWAGGPDSKFF.

This chain uses TRBV19 with TRBJ1-5; D not resolved. Germline loops: CDR1 LNHDA, CDR2 SQIVND (reference sequence). This CDR3 has 14 amino acids. Trimming took 2 bases from V and 4 from J, leaving 9 bases between them. The CDR3 region has the DNA TGTGCCAGTAGTATAAATTCGGGAAATCAGCCCCAGCATTTT. It codes for CASSINSGNQPQHF.

The chain links TRBV27 to TRBJ2-5; D perhaps matches TRBD2 (6 bases). This CDR3 region has 13 residues. The germline gives CDR1 MNHEY, CDR2 SMNVEV (reference sequence). Trimming took 4 bases from V and 2 from J, leaving 8 bases between them. CDR3 in amino acids: CASSSGLQETQYF. In DNA form, the CDR3 reads TGTGCCAGCAGTTCCGGACTACAAGAGACCCAGTACTTC.

The sample holds a few counts of this clone. The genes are TRBV9 and TRBJ2-7, with D possibly matching TRBD2 (6 bases). Trimming removed 3 bases from V and 3 bases from J, with 16 bases in between. The CDR3 contains 15 residues. Germline loops: CDR1 SGDLS, CDR2 YYNGEE. CDR3 nucleotides: TGTGCCAGCAGCGGGCAACGGGGGTTTGGCTACGAGCAGTACTTC. It specifies CASSGQRGFGYEQYF. The complete variable domain, with remaining parts taken from reference TRBV9 and TRBJ2-7, reads DSGVTQTPKHLITATGQRVTLRCSPRSGDLSVYWYQQSLDQGLQFLIQYYNGEERAKGNILERFSAQQFPDLHSELNLSSLELGDSALYFCASSGQRGFGYEQYFGPGTRLTVT.

J is TRBJ1-2 and V is TRBV2, with a possible D match to TRBD1 (5 bases). Deletions cut 6 bases from V and 13 bases from J, with 18 bases between. Germline V gene sequence: CDR1 SNHLY, CDR2 FYNNEI. The CDR3 consists of 12 residues. CDR3 sequence: CASSEQDSGVTF. As DNA, the CDR3 is TGTGCCAGCAGCGAACAGGATTCCGGCGTCACCTTC.

The CDR3 sequence: CASSPFSGANTGELFF. Written as DNA, the CDR3 is TGTGCCAGCTCACCCTTCAGCGGCGCGAACACCGGGGAGCTGTTTTTT. The J gene is TRBJ2-2, the V gene TRBV18, with a tentative D call TRBD2 (5 bases). The V end was cut by 3 bases, the J end by 0 bases, with 11 bases between. The length of the CDR3 is 16 residues. Germline loops: CDR1 KGHSH, CDR2 LQKENI.

This sequence joins TRBV7-3 and TRBJ1-1; a weak D match, TRBD1 (6 bases). CDR1 is SGHTA and CDR2 is FQGTGA in the germline V gene. The CDR3 runs to 15 residues. V lost 5 bases, J lost 4 bases, and 17 bases lay in between. In nucleotides, the CDR3 is TGTGCCAGCAGCCCCCAGGGGCTGAGTGGCACTGAAGCTTTCTTT. This codes for CASSPQGLSGTEAFF.

The V call is TRBV2, the J call TRBJ2-1; 9 bases are shared with TRBD1. This CDR3 region has 13 residues. The germline CDR1 and CDR2 sequences are SNHLY and FYNNEI. V was pared by 6 bases and J by 4 bases, with 1 base of the junction left unmatched. The CDR3, as DNA: TGTGCCAGCAGAGGACAGGGGTACAATGAGCAGTTCTTC. It translates to CASRGQGYNEQFF.

The chain joins TRBV30 to TRBJ1-3; 8 nucleotides line up with TRBD1. The CDR3 has 16 residues. From germline, CDR1 is GTSNPN and CDR2 SVGIG (reference sequence). V gave up 2 bases and J gave up 0 bases; unmatched junction bases: 6. The CDR3 loop reads CAWSSRGRSSGNTIYF. As DNA, the CDR3 is TGTGCCTGGAGTAGCAGGGGGCGAAGCTCTGGAAACACCATATATTTT.

V and J are TRBV30 and TRBJ2-6; D is possibly TRBD2 (6 bases). V was shortened by 4 bases and J by 0 bases, with 13 bases between the two germline ends. There are 16 residues in the CDR3. CDR1 GTSNPN and CDR2 SVGIG come from the germline V gene (reference sequence). This CDR3 is CAWNKAGASGANVLTF. The CDR3 DNA reads as TGTGCCTGGAACAAAGCGGGCGCCTCTGGGGCCAACGTCCTGACTTTC. Looking up the rest from reference TRBV30 and TRBJ2-6 gives the full variable domain: SQTIHQWPATLVQPVGSPLSLECTVEGTSNPNLYWYRQAAGRGLQLLFYSVGIGQISSEVPQNLSASRPQDRQFILSSKKLLLSDSGFYLCAWNKAGASGANVLTFGAGSRLTVL.

V gene TRBV5-1 combines with J gene TRBJ2-4, with 8 bases identical to TRBD2. This CDR3 comprises 16 residues. The V gene's germline CDR1 is SGHRS and CDR2 YFSETQ. Losses at the gene ends were 4 bases for V and 5 bases for J; bases not matched to a gene: 11. CDR3 protein: CASSSLAGGPENIQYF. As DNA, the CDR3 is TGCGCCAGCAGCAGTCTGGCGGGGGGCCCGGAAAACATTCAGTACTTC.

The rearrangement joins TRBV30 to TRBJ2-7; 7 nucleotides align to TRBD1. Losses at the gene ends were 5 bases for V and 7 bases for J; bases not matched to a gene: 11. The CDR3 is made up of 13 amino acids. Germline CDR1 GTSNPN, CDR2 SVGIG (reference sequence). CDR3 nucleotide sequence: TGTGCCTGGGGACAGGAAATGGTTGGGGAGCAGTACTTC. This encodes CAWGQEMVGEQYF.